The entry below gives a single TCR beta chain sequence along with its context. Its antigen is unidentified. Primers: 60 Vbeta forward and 13 Jbeta reverse. Clones were sequenced by immunoSEQ multiplex PCR, and TCRdb holds only the in-frame ones, with some missing. The sample consists of 150,000 to 250,000 clones, around three quarters of them appearing once. These data are taken from a study of cytomegalovirus exposure and HLA in healthy donors. General study findings and limits: In a later analysis, at a false discovery rate of 0.05, 17,000 or so TCR beta sequences matched HLA alleles.

The CDR3 length is 16 residues. Germline CDR1 reads MDHEN; CDR2 reads SYDVKM. The ends were cut back, 5 bases at V and 4 bases at J, with 20 bases in the middle. Sequencing input: PBMCs. This receptor was identified in a man aged 25 to 40 in good health and CMV-seronegative. J is TRBJ1-1 and V is TRBV28; the D gene is possibly TRBD1 (6 bases). The CDR3 sequence: CASSPVRQGLITEAFF. The CDR3 DNA follows: TGTGCCAGCAGTCCGGTACGGCAGGGGTTGATCACTGAAGCTTTCTTT.